The clone carrying this TCR beta chain showed up many times. These data belong to a study of T cells in Graves' hyperthyroidism and ophthalmopathy. RNA transcripts were the template for amplifying TCR beta CDR3 regions. The HTBI primer set served for first-round RT-PCR of the TCR CDR3. TCRdb called the multiplex PCR reads again in MiXCR, with one record for every CDR3 protein. The table has fewer than 400,000 distinct CDR3 sequences, around 16% seen once. The V end lost 6 bases, the J end lost 1 base, and 13 bases lay between the germline ends. Germline CDR1 reads ENHRY; CDR2 reads SYGVKD. The CDR3 is made up of 15 amino acids.

The sample comprised blood. The clonotype was recovered from a woman between 18 and 29 years old with Graves' hyperthyroidism that later progressed to Graves' ophthalmopathy. This sequence joins TRBV10-3 and TRBJ2-1, with D tentatively TRBD1 (6 bases). The chain's CDR3 is CAIRTDSGSYNEQFF. CDR3 coding DNA: TGTGCCATCAGAACGGACAGTGGGTCCTACAATGAGCAGTTCTTC.